The entry that follows covers one TCR beta chain sequence. Its antigen is unknown. TCRdb's table, derived via immunoSEQ multiplex PCR, lists solely in-frame clones and lacks some. The repertoire includes 2,500,000 or so clones, 80% to 95% of them detected once, and approximately 0.35% sits in the top ten. The entry originates in a study of shared clonotypes between healthy human individuals. Study-level results: Clonotypes not shared had lower generation probabilities than those common to all four donors.

This CDR3 contains 15 residues. The V gene lost 4 bases and the J gene lost 4 bases, with 13 bases spanning the gap. In germline, CDR1 is LNHNV, CDR2 YYDKDF (reference sequence). Sequences were obtained from naive CD4+ T cells from PBMCs. Subset of the sample: CD45RA+ positively selected. The clonotype was recovered from a man younger than 30 in good health. Some clones in this sample may be carry-over from other donors' samples. This rearrangement joins TRBV15 to TRBJ2-2; D remains ambiguous. The CDR3 nucleotides read TGTGCCACCAGCATTACCCTGGTAGGCACCGGGGAGCTGTTTTTT. Translation gives CATSITLVGTGELFF.